The 30 T cell receptor beta chains in this list originate from one sample, sequenced in a study of identical twins. TCRdb re-derived calls from the 5' RACE reads in MiXCR, one entry per CDR3 protein. The sample shows about 690,000 distinct CDR3 sequences, 5.5% to 6.5% of them seen only once. Sequenced input: naive T cells sorted from blood. The receptors originated from a young man in good health.

This clonotype is a singleton in its sample. The chain employs TRBV27 and TRBJ2-3; 7 nucleotides align to TRBD1. This CDR3 has 16 amino acids. With V trimmed by 0 bases and J by 2 bases, 5 bases remained unmatched. In germline, CDR1 is MNHEY, CDR2 SMNVEV (reference sequence). CDR3 sequence: CASSLSAGGVTDTQYF. The CDR3 coding sequence is TGTGCCAGCAGTTTATCGGCAGGGGGAGTCACAGATACGCAGTATTTT.

There are a few counts of this clonotype. The chain is built from TRBV6-6 and TRBJ2-1, with D hard to call. Germline assignment: CDR1 MNHNY and CDR2 SVGAGI (reference sequence). V lost 2 bases and J 9 bases, leaving 8 bases between the germline ends. The CDR3 runs 12 residues. The DNA for the CDR3 is TGTGCCAGCAGTTACACCCCCGGTGAGCAGTTCTTC. It is translated as CASSYTPGEQFF.

This clonotype has just a few counts. The rearrangement links TRBV14 to TRBJ2-1; D is ambiguous. Per the germline V gene, CDR1 is SGHDN and CDR2 is FVKESK. V was clipped by 0 bases and J by 8 bases, with 11 bases between them. The CDR3 covers 14 residues. The DNA of the CDR3 is TGTGCCAGCAGCCAAGAGTTTGGAGTCTATGAGCAGTTCTTC. This codes for CASSQEFGVYEQFF. Full variable domain (remainder filled in from reference TRBV14 and TRBJ2-1): EAGVTQFPSHSVIEKGQTVTLRCDPISGHDNLYWYRRVMGKEIKFLLHFVKESKQDESGMPNNRFLAERTGGTYSTLKVQPAELEDSGVYFCASSQEFGVYEQFFGPGTRLTVL.

The genes are TRBV3-1 and TRBJ2-1, with 8 positions matching TRBD2. CDR3 size: 14 residues. CDR1 LGHDT and CDR2 YNNKEL come from the germline V gene (reference sequence). Trimming at V came to 1 base and at J to 6 bases, leaving 2 bases not matched to a gene. CDR3 DNA: TGTGCCAGCAGCCAAGCGGGAGGGCCCAATGAGCAGTTCTTC. The encoded protein is CASSQAGGPNEQFF.

There are many counts of this clonotype. This chain links TRBV6-5 with TRBJ2-1; perhaps TRBD2 as D (6 bases). The ends were cut back, 1 base at V and 9 bases at J, with 10 bases in the middle. Germline CDR1 MNHEY, CDR2 SVGAGI. CDR3 length equals 13 residues. The CDR3: CASSYFGTGEQFF. The CDR3 region has the DNA TGTGCCAGCAGTTACTTCGGGACTGGTGAGCAGTTCTTC.

The CDR3 nucleotides are TGTGCCAGCAGTGAAGCGAACTGGGCCTACGAGCAGTACGTC. Its protein is CASSEANWAYEQYV. The chain combines TRBV6-1 with TRBJ2-7; D is uncertain. Germline values: CDR1 MNHNS, CDR2 SASEGT. The length of the CDR3 is 14 residues. The germline V and J ends were trimmed by 0 bases and 2 bases, with 8 bases remaining between them.

The J gene is TRBJ1-6, the V gene TRBV6-1, with TRBD1 as a possible D gene (6 bases). CDR3 length equals 13 residues. Germline values: CDR1 MNHNS, CDR2 SASEGT. CDR3 loop: CATNRDGNSPLHF. Written as DNA, the CDR3 is TGTGCTACAAACAGGGACGGTAATTCACCCCTCCACTTT.

About this clonotype: The junction departs from germline at one end; a sequencing error may be responsible. J is TRBJ1-1 and V is TRBV29-1, with D uncertain. Germline V gives CDR1 SQVTM, CDR2 ANQGSEA. The CDR3 contains 13 residues. CDR3 DNA: TGCAGCGTTGAAGGACTTATGAACACTGAATCTTTCTTT. Amino acids: CSVEGLMNTESFF.

This clonotype was observed a handful of times. The genes are TRBV27 and TRBJ1-2; 10 nucleotides align to TRBD1. The germline V gene encodes CDR1 MNHEY and CDR2 SMNVEV (reference sequence). J lost 6 bases, V lost 7 bases, and 2 bases had no gene match. The CDR3 is 12 residues long. The CDR3 nucleotides are TGTGCCAGCACGACAGGGGGCAATGGCTACACCTTC. Protein: CASTTGGNGYTF.

Ten or more counts support this clonotype. The chain links TRBV12-3 or TRBV12-4 to TRBJ1-5, with a tentative D call TRBD1 (6 bases). V lost 6 bases, J lost 2 bases, and 11 bases lay in between. The CDR3 is 14 residues long. The CDR3 spells CASRTGYGNQPQHF. CDR3 coding DNA: TGTGCCAGCAGAACAGGGTATGGCAATCAGCCCCAGCATTTT.

The chain uses TRBV29-1 and TRBJ1-1; D is unclear. The CDR3 loop spans 14 amino acids. Looked up from germline, CDR1 is SQVTM and CDR2 is ANQGSEA. Trimming stripped 6 bases from V and 5 bases from J, with 19 bases between. As DNA, the CDR3 is TGCAGCGTCCGAATTTCCATAGGGCAGACTGAAGCTTTCTTT. Translating it yields CSVRISIGQTEAFF.

The V gene is TRBV6-1, the J gene TRBJ1-5; TRBD1 might be the D (6 bases). Looked up from germline, CDR1 is MNHNS and CDR2 is SASEGT. Trimming removed 6 bases at V and 0 bases at J, with 12 bases between. This CDR3 region has 15 residues. This CDR3 is CASRRRDNSNQPQHF. CDR3 coding DNA: TGTGCCAGCAGACGCCGGGACAATAGCAATCAGCCCCAGCATTTT.

This clonotype was observed many times. The chain has TRBV15 and TRBJ2-3, with D uncertain. The CDR3 is 15 amino acids. The germline V gene encodes CDR1 LNHNV and CDR2 YYDKDF (reference sequence). Trimming left V 0 bases short and J 4 bases short, with 11 bases between. The CDR3 DNA reads TGTGCCACCAGCAGAGAGGTTTCCTGGGCAGATACGCAGTATTTT. The encoded protein is CATSREVSWADTQYF.

This clonotype was picked up a small number of times. The rearrangement uses TRBV29-1 and TRBJ2-5; 7 bases are a match to TRBD1. The germline CDR1 and CDR2 sequences are SQVTM and ANQGSEA. The CDR3 length is 12 residues. V shed 6 bases and J 5 bases; nucleotides not matched to a gene: 6. Here the CDR3 reads CSVETGMETQYF. The CDR3 DNA reads TGCAGCGTCGAGACAGGGATGGAGACCCAGTACTTC.

This clonotype has ten or more counts. J is TRBJ2-3 and V is TRBV20-1; 13 bases are shared with TRBD2. Germline CDR1 is DFQATT and CDR2 is SNEGSKA (reference sequence). The trim removed 5 bases at V and 4 bases at J, leaving 6 bases unmatched. The length of the CDR3 is 15 residues. DNA of the CDR3: TGCAGTGCTCCGCGGACTAGCGGGAGTGCAGATACGCAGTATTTT. It translates to CSAPRTSGSADTQYF.

This clonotype has at least ten counts. The chain carries TRBV5-6 and TRBJ2-7; no clear D. V was trimmed by 0 bases and J by 3 bases, leaving 7 bases between them. The CDR3 extends over 13 amino acids. Germline V gene lookup returns CDR1 SGHDT and CDR2 YYEEEE. The CDR3: CASSLAEYYEQYV. CDR3 nucleotides: TGTGCCAGCAGCTTGGCCGAGTACTACGAGCAGTACGTC.

This clonotype has ten or more counts. The rearrangement links TRBV4-1 to TRBJ2-7; the match to TRBD1 covers 10 bases. Germline V lookup: CDR1 MGHRA, CDR2 YSYEKL. The CDR3 has 15 amino acids. Trimming took 1 base from V and 4 from J; bases not matched to a gene: 4. As DNA, the CDR3 is TGCGCCAGCAGCCAAGGGACAGGGGGAGGATACGAGCAGTACGTC. This translates into CASSQGTGGGYEQYV.

This clonotype was recorded at least ten times. The chain carries TRBV5-1 and TRBJ2-1; tentatively, D is TRBD1 or TRBD2 (5 bases each). Per germline, CDR1 SGHRS and CDR2 YFSETQ. The CDR3 is 14 amino acids. Trimming removed 4 bases at V and 7 bases at J, with 15 bases between. CDR3 DNA: TGCGCCAGCAGCCCACAGGACTCCCATAATGAGCAGTTCTTC. Translating it yields CASSPQDSHNEQFF. The full variable domain, completed using reference TRBV5-1 and TRBJ2-1, is KAGVTQTPRYLIKTRGQQVTLSCSPISGHRSVSWYQQTPGQGLQFLFEYFSETQRNKGNFPGRFSGRQFSNSRSEMNVSTLELGDSALYLCASSPQDSHNEQFFGPGTRLTVL.

V gene TRBV2 combines with J gene TRBJ1-1; D gene ambiguous. Trimming took 6 bases from V and 3 from J, leaving 14 bases between them. Germline V gene lookup returns CDR1 SNHLY and CDR2 FYNNEI. CDR3 size: 14 residues. The CDR3 here is CASSVGFWDTEAFF. Written as DNA, the CDR3 is TGTGCCAGCAGCGTGGGCTTTTGGGACACTGAAGCTTTCTTT.

V gene TRBV20-1 combines with J gene TRBJ2-4; 11 positions agree with TRBD2. With 4 bases clipped from V and 5 bases from J, the junction kept 7 bases outside the gene matches. Germline loops: CDR1 DFQATT, CDR2 SNEGSKA (reference sequence). The CDR3 is 15 residues long. This CDR3 is CSATPIAGGENIQYF. DNA of the CDR3: TGCAGTGCTACACCAATAGCGGGAGGGGAAAACATTCAGTACTTC.

This clonotype has only a few counts. The CDR3 sequence is CASSGVAGGLSTDTQYF. CDR3 bases: TGTGCCAGCAGTGGGGTAGCGGGAGGCCTCAGCACAGATACGCAGTATTTT. J is TRBJ2-3 and V is TRBV25-1; 10 bases line up with TRBD2. The CDR3 totals 17 residues. Losses at the gene ends were 4 bases for V and 0 bases for J; bases not matched to a gene: 7. Per germline, CDR1 MGHDK and CDR2 SYGVNS.

This clonotype was seen repeatedly, ten times or more. The V gene is TRBV4-3, the J gene TRBJ2-2, with D possibly called TRBD1 or TRBD2 (5 bases each). The CDR3 runs to 14 residues. Germline lookup yields CDR1 LGHNA and CDR2 YSLEER. With 0 bases removed from V and 6 bases from J, the gap between germline ends came to 8 bases. CDR3 in DNA: TGCGCCAGCAGCCAAGATAGAGGGGCCGGGGAGCTGTTTTTT. This codes for CASSQDRGAGELFF.

This clonotype was recorded many times. J is TRBJ2-1 and V is TRBV7-6; no firm D call. V lost 5 bases to trimming and J lost 8 bases, with 16 bases between them. The CDR3 extends over 14 amino acids. The germline V gene encodes CDR1 SGHVS and CDR2 FNYEAQ. The CDR3: CASSLRAGTHEQFF. The CDR3, as DNA: TGTGCCAGCAGCCTCAGAGCCGGTACGCATGAGCAGTTCTTC.

There are many counts of this clonotype. The chain combines TRBV6-1 with TRBJ2-1; 7 nucleotides agree with TRBD2. Germline values: CDR1 MNHNS, CDR2 SASEGT. The V and J ends lost 3 bases and 10 bases, in that order; junction bases with no gene match: 6. The CDR3 runs to 13 residues. The CDR3 coding sequence is TGTGCCAGCAGTGATACGACTAGCTTGGAGCAGTTCTTC. It codes for CASSDTTSLEQFF.

This clonotype was seen at least ten times. The chain's CDR3 is CASSVKGYTEAFF. The CDR3 nucleotides are TGTGCCAGCAGTGTGAAAGGGTACACTGAAGCTTTCTTT. The chain couples TRBV6-1 to TRBJ1-1; D uncertain. There are 13 residues in the CDR3. Trimming removed 4 bases at V and 3 bases at J, with 9 bases between. CDR1 and CDR2 from the germline V gene are MNHNS and SASEGT.

The chain links TRBV7-2 to TRBJ2-7, with D unresolved. Trimming took 2 bases from V and 3 from J, leaving 8 bases between them. This CDR3 comprises 13 residues. CDR1 and CDR2 from the germline V gene are SGHTA and FQGNSA. CDR3 in amino acids: CASSLIKGYEQYF. DNA for the CDR3: TGTGCCAGCAGCTTAATAAAGGGCTACGAGCAGTACTTC.

This clonotype was recorded many times. J is TRBJ2-1 and V is TRBV5-1; TRBD2 might be the D (7 bases). The CDR3 extends over 18 amino acids. V was shortened by 4 bases and J by 9 bases, with 29 bases between the two germline ends. Germline CDR1 reads SGHRS; CDR2 reads YFSETQ. The chain's CDR3 is CASSPHYHGLGGLVEQFF. CDR3 bases: TGCGCCAGCAGCCCCCACTACCACGGACTAGGGGGGTTAGTTGAGCAGTTCTTC.

This clonotype was seen many times. This sequence joins TRBV6-1 and TRBJ2-1; tentatively, D is TRBD1 or TRBD2 (7 bases each). V lost 8 bases and J lost 4, with 27 bases in between. Germline V gene sequence: CDR1 MNHNS, CDR2 SASEGT. The CDR3 runs 18 residues. The CDR3 bases are TGTGCCAGCCTTTCTCTTCGTCAGGGGAGGGGGCGTTACAATGAGCAGTTCTTC. Translated: CASLSLRQGRGRYNEQFF.

This clonotype showed up many times. The chain employs TRBV10-3 and TRBJ2-1, with 7 bases lining up with TRBD1. J was trimmed by 5 bases and V by 10 bases; bases with no gene match: 2. Germline V gene lookup returns CDR1 ENHRY and CDR2 SYGVKD. The CDR3 extends over 11 amino acids. The CDR3 spells CAKQGNNEQFF. In DNA form, the CDR3 reads TGTGCCAAACAGGGGAACAATGAGCAGTTCTTC.

This clonotype was seen at least ten times. J is TRBJ2-1 and V is TRBV6-2 or TRBV6-3; no firm D call. The CDR3 runs to 16 residues. Germline V lookup: CDR1 MNHEY, CDR2 SVGEGT. V was cut by 2 bases and J by 0 bases, with 11 bases left in between. This CDR3 is CASSYLSISSYNEQFF. The CDR3 coding sequence is TGTGCCAGCAGTTACCTCTCCATCAGCTCCTACAATGAGCAGTTCTTC.